A single T cell receptor beta chain is shown here with its context. CDR1 is SGDLS and CDR2 is YYNGEE in the germline V gene. The CDR3 has 21 amino acids. V dropped 3 bases and J dropped 3; count of bases not matched to a gene: 17. The data originate from a study of blood T cell repertoires in COVID-19. As for the study in general: Sources were T cells, B-cell-depleted T cells, or PBMCs; the material itself was cDNA or gDNA.

TCRdb's copy holds only in-frame clones and misses some; the assay was immunoSEQ multiplex PCR. This sample has nearly 100,000 clones; roughly 83% occur once, and the top ten carry around a sixth. This TCR came from a woman aged 60-70 years with acute or convalescent COVID-19. Sequencing was carried out using peripheral blood. V is TRBV9 and J is TRBJ2-3, with TRBD2 identical over 15 bases. Here the CDR3 reads CASSAGLAGGIPRVSTDTQYF. For the CDR3, the DNA is TGTGCCAGCAGCGCCGGACTAGCGGGGGGGATCCCGCGGGTTTCGACAGATACGCAGTATTTT.